Below, 24 T cell receptor beta chains from the same sample are listed, as sequenced in a study of blood T cell repertoires in COVID-19. The protocol was immunoSEQ multiplex PCR, while the TCRdb copy is restricted to in-frame clones and leaves out a portion. The repertoire holds 250,000 or so clones, with about 91% as singletons. Sequencing used peripheral blood. The receptors shown here come from a woman under 40 with COVID-19, enrolled during active disease.

The chain recombines TRBV5-1 with TRBJ2-3, with 8 positions matching TRBD1. Germline values: CDR1 SGHRS, CDR2 YFSETQ. This CDR3 is built from 14 residues. J was trimmed by 2 bases and V by 4 bases; bases with no gene match: 3. The CDR3 loop reads CASSRTGLTDTQYF. CDR3 DNA: TGCGCCAGCAGCCGGACAGGGCTCACAGATACGCAGTATTTT.

V usage is TRBV11-3 and J usage is TRBJ2-1, with 10 positions matching TRBD2. The CDR3 consists of 18 residues. After removal of 1 base from V and 0 bases from J, the junction contained 6 bases not matched to a gene. Germline CDR1 reads SGHNT; CDR2 reads YENEEA. The CDR3 reads CASSLALAGESSYNEQFF. The DNA for the CDR3 is TGTGCCAGCAGCTTAGCCCTAGCGGGAGAGAGCTCCTACAATGAGCAGTTCTTC.

V gene TRBV6-2 or TRBV6-3 combines with J gene TRBJ2-6; D uncertain. Germline V CDR1 and CDR2: MNHEY, SVGEGT. The CDR3 consists of 16 residues. The V and J ends lost 6 bases and 0 bases respectively, with 12 bases between them. The CDR3 here is CASRPVWASGANVLTF. CDR3 sequence (DNA): TGTGCCAGCAGGCCTGTATGGGCCTCTGGGGCCAACGTCCTGACTTTC.

The J gene is TRBJ2-2, the V gene TRBV2; possible D gene TRBD1, 6 bases. Trimming took off 4 bases at V and 7 bases at J, with 10 bases between the two ends. The germline CDR1 and CDR2 sequences are SNHLY and FYNNEI. This CDR3 contains 13 residues. Here the CDR3 reads CASSGPGDGELFF. The CDR3 DNA sequence: TGTGCCAGCAGTGGACCAGGGGACGGGGAGCTGTTTTTT.

This clone showed up just once. V usage is TRBV6-2 or TRBV6-3 and J usage is TRBJ2-7; weak D call: TRBD1 (5 bases). This CDR3 region has 14 residues. Germline CDR1 MNHEY, CDR2 SVGEGT. The V gene lost 0 bases and the J gene lost 2 bases, with 8 bases spanning the gap. The CDR3 spells CASSYSQGTYEQYF. The CDR3 DNA follows: TGTGCCAGCAGTTACTCGCAGGGTACCTACGAGCAGTACTTC.

This clone was picked up a small number of times. This chain links TRBV2 with TRBJ1-3, with a weak D call TRBD1 (6 bases). CDR3 size: 14 residues. Germline-derived CDR1 and CDR2 are SNHLY and FYNNEI. V gave up 5 bases and J gave up 0 bases, with 8 bases separating them. The CDR3 bases are TGTGCCAGCAGTCTGGACAGCTCTGGAAACACCATATATTTT. Its protein product is CASSLDSSGNTIYF.

The rearrangement uses TRBV7-8 and TRBJ1-5; 8 nucleotides align to TRBD1. From germline, CDR1 is SGHVS and CDR2 FQNEAQ. The CDR3 contains 16 residues. Unmatched junction bases numbered 6, after V lost 1 base and J lost 4 bases. DNA for the CDR3: TGTGCCAGCAGCTTAGACGGGACAGGCTTTAATCAGCCCCAGCATTTT. Its translation: CASSLDGTGFNQPQHF.

The CDR3 DNA is TGTGCCAGCAGCTTAGCCAGAGGACTCACCGCGTACAATGAGCAGTTCTTC. Translating it yields CASSLARGLTAYNEQFF. The V and J genes are TRBV7-2 and TRBJ2-1, with a possible D match to TRBD2 (5 bases). Per the germline V gene, CDR1 is SGHTA and CDR2 is FQGNSA. The CDR3 spans 17 residues. The V and J ends lost 0 bases and 4 bases respectively, with 16 bases between them.

This rearrangement joins TRBV27 to TRBJ1-5; TRBD1 matches 7 bases. The germline gives CDR1 MNHEY, CDR2 SMNVEV (reference sequence). V trimming: 5 bases; J trimming: 6 bases; junction bases outside the gene matches: 10. This CDR3 spans 15 amino acids. The CDR3 here is CASSKTGMLVQPQHF. DNA of the CDR3: TGTGCCAGCAGTAAGACAGGGATGTTGGTTCAGCCCCAGCATTTT.

The chain couples TRBV7-6 to TRBJ2-1; the match to TRBD2 covers 11 bases. The CDR3 covers 15 residues. The ends lost 5 bases at V and 9 bases at J; junction bases unmatched: 9. Per the germline V gene, CDR1 is SGHVS and CDR2 is FNYEAQ. The DNA of the CDR3 is TGTGCCAGCAGCCCGGGACTAGCGGATATGGTTGAGCAGTTCTTC. This sequence encodes CASSPGLADMVEQFF.

This clone has just one count. The chain joins TRBV11-2 to TRBJ2-4; a possible D gene is TRBD2 (6 bases). Germline loops: CDR1 SGHAT, CDR2 FQNNGV. The V end was cut by 1 base, the J end by 5 bases, with 15 bases between. The CDR3 consists of 16 residues. The CDR3 region is CASSLGGSSVQNIQYF. The DNA for the CDR3 is TGTGCCAGCAGCTTAGGGGGCTCTAGCGTCCAAAACATTCAGTACTTC.

The chain recombines TRBV5-5 with TRBJ2-6; possible D gene TRBD1, 5 bases. Trimming took 2 bases from V and 0 from J, leaving 9 bases between them. This CDR3 has 16 amino acids. The germline V gene encodes CDR1 SGHKS and CDR2 YYEKEE (reference sequence). CDR3 sequence reads: CASSFVGVSGANVLTF. The CDR3 DNA reads TGTGCCAGCAGCTTTGTAGGGGTCTCTGGGGCCAACGTCCTGACTTTC.

CDR3 sequence (DNA): TGCGCCAGCAAATTCCTGACTAGTCGACCCGAAGAGACCCAGTACTTC. It specifies CASKFLTSRPEETQYF. The chain recombines TRBV5-1 with TRBJ2-5, with D perhaps TRBD2 (6 bases). The germline V gene has CDR1 SGHRS and CDR2 YFSETQ. The CDR3 length is 16 residues. V dropped 6 bases and J dropped 3 bases, with 21 bases sitting between them.

This chain uses TRBV28 with TRBJ2-2; D unresolved. The CDR3 runs to 12 residues. Trimming shortened V by 3 bases and J by 6 bases, and 5 bases separated the two germline ends. CDR1 and CDR2 from the germline V gene are MDHEN and SYDVKM. CDR3 coding DNA: TGTGCCAGCAGTTTGAGGCCCGGGGAGCTGTTTTTT. Amino acids: CASSLRPGELFF.

The chain couples TRBV4-1 to TRBJ2-3; TRBD1 aligns across 9 bases. The CDR3 sequence is 16 residues long. CDR1 and CDR2 (germline): MGHRA, YSYEKL. V trimming: 1 base; J trimming: 8 bases; junction bases outside the gene matches: 10. In nucleotides, the CDR3 is TGCGCCAGCAGCCAAGCTATGGGACAGGGACTCCCTACGCAGTATTTT. Protein product: CASSQAMGQGLPTQYF.

The chain joins TRBV3-1 (or the pseudogene TRBV3-2) to TRBJ1-5; 10 nucleotides line up with TRBD1. The V segment lost 4 bases and the J segment 0 bases; nucleotides outside the gene matches: 3. Germline V gene data show CDR1 as LGHDT and CDR2 as YNNKEL (reference sequence). This CDR3 spans 16 amino acids. CDR3 sequence (DNA): TGTGCCAGCAGCCTGGGACAGGGGAATAGCAATCAGCCCCAGCATTTT. The encoded protein is CASSLGQGNSNQPQHF.

This chain joins TRBV28 and TRBJ1-1, with D tentatively TRBD1 (5 bases). Germline V CDR1 and CDR2: MDHEN, SYDVKM. This CDR3 region has 15 residues. Trimming shortened V by 5 bases and J by 3 bases, and 16 bases separated the two germline ends. The CDR3 here is CASSLTFGGYTEAFF. CDR3 sequence (DNA): TGTGCCAGCAGTCTCACCTTCGGGGGGTACACTGAAGCTTTCTTT.

The chain combines TRBV7-2 with TRBJ1-4, with TRBD1 identical over 7 bases. CDR3 length equals 15 residues. Germline V CDR1 and CDR2: SGHTA, FQGNSA. Trimming at V came to 0 bases and at J to 5 bases, leaving 3 bases not matched to a gene. CDR3 sequence: CASSLAGQKNEKLFF. The DNA of the CDR3 is TGTGCCAGCAGCTTAGCGGGACAGAAGAATGAAAAACTGTTTTTT.

The rearrangement links TRBV3-1 (or the pseudogene TRBV3-2) to TRBJ1-3, with 7 bases that match TRBD1. V was pared by 3 bases and J by 6 bases, with 2 bases of the junction left unmatched. From germline, CDR1 is LGHDT and CDR2 YNNKEL (reference sequence). The CDR3 is 13 amino acids. CDR3 in amino acids: CASSQGQQNTIYF. The DNA for the CDR3 is TGTGCCAGCAGCCAGGGACAGCAAAACACCATATATTTT.

The gene calls are TRBV4-2 and TRBJ2-1; a weak D match, TRBD1 (6 bases). The ends were cut back, 4 bases at V and 6 bases at J, with 10 bases in the middle. This CDR3 is built from 13 residues. The germline gives CDR1 LGHNA, CDR2 YNFKEQ. This CDR3 is CASSLGQTNEQFF. The CDR3 DNA reads as TGTGCCAGCAGCCTCGGACAGACCAATGAGCAGTTCTTC.

This chain uses TRBV10-3 with TRBJ2-1; TRBD2 agrees at 11 bases. The CDR3 consists of 14 residues. V lost 4 bases, J lost 8 bases, and 4 bases stayed unmatched. CDR1 and CDR2 from the germline V gene are ENHRY and SYGVKD. CDR3 DNA sequence: TGTGCCATCAGTGCCCAACTAGCGGGGGATGAGCAGTTCTTC. This codes for CAISAQLAGDEQFF.

This CDR3 is CASSLDRLGLRDGYTF. Here the CDR3 DNA reads TGTGCCAGCAGCTTAGATCGGTTGGGGTTGCGGGATGGCTACACCTTC. This chain uses TRBV11-2 with TRBJ1-2, with D unclear. Trimming shortened V by 0 bases and J by 6 bases, and 17 bases separated the two germline ends. The CDR3 extends over 16 amino acids. Germline CDR1 SGHAT, CDR2 FQNNGV. The entire variable domain, with the rest obtained from reference TRBV11-2 and TRBJ1-2, is as follows: EAGVAQSPRYKIIEKRQSVAFWCNPISGHATLYWYQQILGQGPKLLIQFQNNGVVDDSQLPKDRFSAERLKGVDSTLKIQPAKLEDSAVYLCASSLDRLGLRDGYTFGSGTRLTVV.

The J gene is TRBJ2-2, the V gene TRBV2; 9 nucleotides agree with TRBD1. The CDR3 length is 14 residues. Germline V gene sequence: CDR1 SNHLY, CDR2 FYNNEI. J gave up 6 bases and V 8 bases, and 7 bases lay outside the gene matches. The CDR3 DNA reads TGTGCCAGCGAGAGGGACAGGGCGTCCGGGGAGCTGTTTTTT. It translates to CASERDRASGELFF. Full variable domain (remainder filled in from reference TRBV2 and TRBJ2-2): EPEVTQTPSHQVTQMGQEVILRCVPISNHLYFYWYRQILGQKVEFLVSFYNNEISEKSEIFDDQFSVERPDGSNFTLKIRSTKLEDSAMYFCASERDRASGELFFGEGSRLTVL.

This chain links TRBV6-2 or TRBV6-3 with TRBJ1-1; D remains ambiguous. V was cut by 2 bases and J by 1 base, with 8 bases left in between. The CDR3 length is 14 residues. Germline V gene sequence: CDR1 MNHEY, CDR2 SVGEGT. DNA for the CDR3: TGTGCCAGCAGTTACGGCGGGAGGAACACTGAAGCTTTCTTT. This encodes CASSYGGRNTEAFF.